A single sample is the source of the 27 T cell receptor beta chains below, sequenced in a study of PD-1 and CTLA-4 blockade in melanoma. The method was immunoSEQ multiplex PCR; TCRdb's version includes in-frame clones alone and lacks a portion of them. This table holds about 16,000 clones, around 70% found once. This specimen was CD8+ T cells from peripheral blood, taken before anti-PD-1 treatment. The receptors derive from a human donor with melanoma.

The chain joins TRBV7-2 to TRBJ1-1; D is undetermined. V shed 2 bases and J shed 0 bases, with 13 bases lying between them. The CDR3 consists of 16 residues. Germline V gives CDR1 SGHTA, CDR2 FQGNSA. The CDR3 loop reads CASSLFLGRMNTEAFF. CDR3 coding DNA: TGTGCCAGCAGCTTATTTCTGGGAAGGATGAACACTGAAGCTTTCTTT.

The chain combines TRBV29-1 with TRBJ1-2; D gene ambiguous. CDR1 is SQVTM, CDR2 ANQGSEA, per germline. The ends were cut back, 0 bases at V and 7 bases at J, with 9 bases in the middle. This CDR3 spans 12 amino acids. CDR3 DNA sequence: TGCAGCGTTGAAGATCCACCAGGTGGCTACACCTTC. This gives the protein CSVEDPPGGYTF. Based on the CDR3 plus reference TRBV29-1 and TRBJ1-2, the full variable domain is SAVISQKPSRDICQRGTSLTIQCQVDSQVTMMFWYRQQPGQSLTLIATANQGSEATYESGFVIDKFPISRPNLTFSTLTVSNMSPEDSSIYLCSVEDPPGGYTFGSGTRLTVV.

This clone was observed a single time. This chain uses TRBV15 with TRBJ2-1; D tentatively fits TRBD1 or TRBD2 (5 bases each). The V end lost 10 bases, the J end lost 3 bases, and 10 bases lay between the germline ends. Looked up from germline, CDR1 is LNHNV and CDR2 is YYDKDF (reference sequence). This CDR3 contains 12 residues. The DNA for the CDR3 is TGTGCCATCGGGGCTGACTACAATGAGCAGTTCTTC. Translated: CAIGADYNEQFF.

This chain connects TRBV13 to TRBJ1-4, with D unresolved. V was trimmed by 0 bases and J by 7 bases, leaving 6 bases between them. Germline V gene data show CDR1 as PRHDT and CDR2 as FYEKMQ (reference sequence). CDR3 length: 13 amino acids. Written as DNA, the CDR3 is TGTGCCAGCAGCTTAGGGGAGGTTGAAAAACTGTTTTTT. It codes for CASSLGEVEKLFF. Together with reference TRBV13 and TRBJ1-4, the CDR3 gives the full variable domain: AAGVIQSPRHLIKEKRETATLKCYPIPRHDTVYWYQQGPGQDPQFLISFYEKMQSDKGSIPDRFSAQQFSDYHSELNMSSLELGDSALYFCASSLGEVEKLFFGSGTQLSVL.

This rearrangement joins TRBV13 to TRBJ2-1; TRBD2 matches at 9 bases. Germline CDR1 reads PRHDT; CDR2 reads FYEKMQ (reference sequence). V dropped 5 bases and J dropped 4; count of bases not matched to a gene: 9. The length of the CDR3 is 16 residues. In DNA, the CDR3 is TGTGCCAGCAGCCGGGGACTAGCCGGGAGTTACAATGAGCAGTTCTTC. It is translated as CASSRGLAGSYNEQFF.

The V call is TRBV4-2, the J call TRBJ1-2; 8 bases agree with TRBD1. The CDR3 is 17 residues long. CDR1 LGHNA and CDR2 YNFKEQ come from the germline V gene. Trimming at V came to 0 bases and at J to 8 bases, leaving 14 bases not matched to a gene. CDR3: CASSQEEGTGGSKGYTF. The CDR3 DNA is TGTGCCAGCAGCCAAGAAGAGGGAACAGGGGGTTCGAAGGGCTACACCTTC.

The chain uses TRBV6-5 and TRBJ2-7; possible D gene TRBD2, 5 bases. Between the trimmed V and J ends, which lost 5 bases and 7 bases, there was a span of 12 bases. Germline V gives CDR1 MNHEY, CDR2 SVGAGI. The CDR3 extends over 12 amino acids. The CDR3 DNA is TGTGCCAGCAGTCGCCCAGGAGGTGAGCAGTACTTC. Translation gives CASSRPGGEQYF.

A few counts support this clone. The rearrangement links TRBV11-2 to TRBJ2-3; TRBD1 is a possible D gene (6 bases). Germline V gives CDR1 SGHAT, CDR2 FQNNGV. Trimming stripped 5 bases from V and 2 bases from J, with 14 bases between. The CDR3 has 15 amino acids. CDR3 sequence reads: CASSGLQGYTDTQYF. CDR3 sequence (DNA): TGTGCCAGCAGCGGCTTGCAGGGGTACACAGATACGCAGTATTTT.

The chain employs TRBV3-1 (or the pseudogene TRBV3-2) and TRBJ2-2; D is uncertain. Trimming left V 1 base short and J 5 bases short, with 11 bases between. This CDR3 comprises 15 residues. Germline CDR1 reads LGHDT; CDR2 reads YNNKEL (reference sequence). CDR3 region: CASSQASWWTGELFF. CDR3 DNA sequence: TGTGCCAGCAGCCAAGCCTCTTGGTGGACCGGGGAGCTGTTTTTT.

V and J are TRBV6-5 and TRBJ1-4; D gene ambiguous. V was shortened by 2 bases and J by 0 bases, with 10 bases between the two germline ends. CDR3 length equals 16 residues. The germline V gene encodes CDR1 MNHEY and CDR2 SVGAGI. For the CDR3, the DNA is TGTGCCAGCAGTTACGGTTTGCATACAACTAATGAAAAACTGTTTTTT. This sequence encodes CASSYGLHTTNEKLFF.

The chain employs TRBV27 and TRBJ1-2, with D hard to call. CDR3 length: 18 residues. Germline V CDR1 and CDR2: MNHEY, SMNVEV (reference sequence). V lost 4 bases, J lost 0 bases, and 21 bases lay in between. The chain's CDR3 is CASSSHLGRPTSNYGYTF. As DNA, the CDR3 is TGTGCCAGCAGTTCCCACCTGGGCAGGCCGACCTCTAACTATGGCTACACCTTC.

This clone showed up just a few times. The J gene is TRBJ1-5, the V gene TRBV13; 8 bases agree with TRBD1. This CDR3 comprises 15 residues. The V gene end was trimmed by 0 bases and the J gene end by 2 bases; junction bases not matched to a gene: 0. The germline V gene encodes CDR1 PRHDT and CDR2 FYEKMQ (reference sequence). CDR3 sequence: CASSLGDRGNQPQHF. The CDR3 DNA is TGTGCCAGCAGCTTAGGGGACAGGGGCAATCAGCCCCAGCATTTT.

J is TRBJ1-1 and V is TRBV5-1, with 7 nucleotides matching TRBD1. This CDR3 spans 14 amino acids. Looked up from germline, CDR1 is SGHRS and CDR2 is YFSETQ. With V trimmed by 4 bases and J by 4 bases, 7 bases remained unmatched. The DNA for the CDR3 is TGCGCCAGCAGCGGCGACAGGGCAGGCACTGAAGCTTTCTTT. Translated: CASSGDRAGTEAFF.

The chain employs TRBV7-9 and TRBJ2-3; TRBD1 agrees at 7 bases. Trimming at V came to 4 bases and at J to 2 bases, leaving 15 bases not matched to a gene. The CDR3 length is 18 residues. Germline CDR1 is SEHNR and CDR2 is FQNEAQ (reference sequence). CDR3 loop: CASSWGQPELRPTDTQYF. The CDR3 DNA follows: TGTGCCAGCAGCTGGGGACAGCCAGAACTTAGACCCACAGATACGCAGTATTTT.

V is TRBV11-2 and J is TRBJ2-7; D is ambiguous. V lost 2 bases, J lost 3 bases, and 8 bases lay in between. Per the germline V gene, CDR1 is SGHAT and CDR2 is FQNNGV. The CDR3 contains 13 residues. DNA for the CDR3: TGTGCCAGCAGCTTAACAGATTACTACGAGCAGTACTTC. Amino acids: CASSLTDYYEQYF.

V gene TRBV7-9 combines with J gene TRBJ1-1, with D possibly matching TRBD1 (6 bases). V was cut by 1 base and J by 11 bases, with 14 bases left in between. CDR1 is SEHNR and CDR2 is FQNEAQ in the germline V gene (reference sequence). The CDR3 loop spans 13 amino acids. CDR3 amino acids: CASSLVGGGDAFF. The DNA of the CDR3 is TGTGCCAGCAGCTTAGTAGGGGGAGGTGATGCTTTCTTT. Looking up the rest from reference TRBV7-9 and TRBJ1-1 gives the full variable domain: DTGVSQNPRHKITKRGQNVTFRCDPISEHNRLYWYRQTLGQGPEFLTYFQNEAQLEKSRLLSDRFSAERPKGSFSTLEIQRTEQGDSAMYLCASSLVGGGDAFFGQGTRLTVV.

This chain joins TRBV5-1 and TRBJ2-5; 10 bases align to TRBD1. The CDR3 sequence is 15 residues long. Trimming at V came to 2 bases and at J to 4 bases, leaving 5 bases not matched to a gene. The germline gives CDR1 SGHRS, CDR2 YFSETQ. CDR3 nucleotides: TGCGCCAGCAGCTTCCGGGGACAGGGGAGAGAGACCCAGTACTTC. Amino acid sequence: CASSFRGQGRETQYF.

The rearrangement uses TRBV12-3 or TRBV12-4 and TRBJ1-1, with D tentatively TRBD1 (5 bases). The ends were cut back, 6 bases at V and 0 bases at J, with 8 bases in the middle. This CDR3 region has 13 residues. CDR3 DNA sequence: TGTGCCAGCAGGAGAGGGGTGAACACTGAAGCTTTCTTT. Residues: CASRRGVNTEAFF.

By sample share, this clone is medium-sized. The V call is TRBV11-3, the J call TRBJ2-7, with D hard to call. Germline V gene data show CDR1 as SGHNT and CDR2 as YENEEA. V was cut by 3 bases and J by 12 bases, with 18 bases left in between. The CDR3 extends over 13 amino acids. The CDR3 protein is CASSLLAWTKLYF. The CDR3 nucleotides are TGTGCCAGCAGCTTGTTAGCTTGGACGAAGCTGTACTTC.

The chain is built from TRBV6-6 and TRBJ1-2; D is possibly TRBD1 (6 bases). CDR1 MNHNY and CDR2 SVGAGI come from the germline V gene (reference sequence). This CDR3 spans 16 amino acids. V dropped 4 bases and J dropped 0 bases, with 15 bases sitting between them. Here the CDR3 reads CASSSTGQIANYGYTF. The DNA for the CDR3 is TGTGCCAGCAGTTCTACCGGACAGATCGCTAACTATGGCTACACCTTC.

The rearrangement uses TRBV29-1 and TRBJ2-2; D uncertain. The germline V gene has CDR1 SQVTM and CDR2 ANQGSEA. The CDR3 runs to 12 residues. Trimming stripped 7 bases from V and 3 bases from J, with 9 bases between. The CDR3 spells CSGVGYTGELFF. The CDR3 DNA is TGCAGCGGGGTTGGATACACCGGGGAGCTGTTTTTT.

The chain has TRBV27 and TRBJ2-7; TRBD2 matches at 7 bases. The V gene end was trimmed by 2 bases and the J gene end by 4 bases; junction bases not matched to a gene: 11. The CDR3 is 16 amino acids. Germline assignment: CDR1 MNHEY and CDR2 SMNVEV (reference sequence). The CDR3 nucleotides read TGTGCCAGCAGTTTAAGTTATGGGGGACTAACATACGAGCAGTACTTC. It codes for CASSLSYGGLTYEQYF.

The chain links TRBV30 to TRBJ1-2; D call uncertain. The CDR3 sequence is 15 residues long. Germline CDR1 GTSNPN, CDR2 SVGIG (reference sequence). The V gene lost 5 bases and the J gene lost 5 bases, with 21 bases spanning the gap. CDR3: CAWEGGQAKTYGYTF. CDR3 sequence (DNA): TGTGCCTGGGAGGGAGGTCAGGCGAAGACTTATGGCTACACCTTC.

This chain connects TRBV11-2 to TRBJ2-1; TRBD2 agrees at 13 bases. Per the germline V gene, CDR1 is SGHAT and CDR2 is FQNNGV. The CDR3 sequence is 16 residues long. Trimming cost V 5 bases and J 9 bases; bases outside gene matches: 10. CDR3 nucleotide sequence: TGTGCCAGCAGCAAAGGACTAGCGGGAGTACCGCCTGAGCAGTTCTTC. Protein: CASSKGLAGVPPEQFF.

The rearrangement uses TRBV23-1 and TRBJ2-5, with no clear D. TRBV23-1 is identified as an open reading frame with a role that is uncertain. The CDR3 contains 13 residues. Trimming took off 3 bases at V and 4 bases at J, with 9 bases between the two ends. CDR3 nucleotides: TGCGCCAGCAGTCAGCCGATACTAGAGACCCAGTACTTC. Protein sequence: CASSQPILETQYF.

Relative to its sample, this clone is medium-sized. This rearrangement joins TRBV5-5 to TRBJ1-5; TRBD1 is a possible D gene (6 bases). The CDR3 runs 15 residues. The germline CDR1 and CDR2 sequences are SGHKS and YYEKEE (reference sequence). V was trimmed by 0 bases and J by 1 base, leaving 8 bases between them. CDR3: CASSLGRGSNQPQHF. CDR3 nucleotide sequence: TGTGCCAGCAGCTTGGGCAGGGGAAGCAATCAGCCCCAGCATTTT.

This chain connects TRBV19 to TRBJ1-2; D may be TRBD1 (6 bases). The germline V and J ends were trimmed by 8 bases and 1 base, with 23 bases remaining between them. Germline V gene sequence: CDR1 LNHDA, CDR2 SQIVND (reference sequence). This CDR3 is built from 17 residues. The CDR3 DNA reads as TGTGCCAGTCTCCCCGGCCGGGGACAACCCTATAACTATGGCTACACCTTC. Translating gives CASLPGRGQPYNYGYTF.